One and the same sample provided the 16 T cell receptor beta chains below, sequenced in a study of control samples from healthy donors and cancer patients. Sequenced by immunoSEQ multiplex PCR; TCRdb stores in-frame clones only, minus some. This table has more than 9,500 clones, 88% appearing once. Input material: formalin-fixed, paraffin-embedded tissue. The receptors derive from a male donor with melanoma.

This clone has just one count. The chain couples TRBV6-5 to TRBJ2-7, with 9 bases aligning to TRBD1. The ends lost 10 bases at V and 6 bases at J; junction bases unmatched: 10. This CDR3 is built from 13 residues. The germline gives CDR1 MNHEY, CDR2 SVGAGI. The CDR3 DNA reads TGTGCCATCGGGACAGGGATTATTGCCGAGCAGTACGTC. It yields the protein CAIGTGIIAEQYV.

The V call is TRBV7-6, the J call TRBJ1-1, with a tentative D call TRBD1 (6 bases). Germline V gives CDR1 SGHVS, CDR2 FNYEAQ. The CDR3 is 11 residues long. The ends were cut back, 6 bases at V and 7 bases at J, with 9 bases in the middle. The chain's CDR3 is CASSDRNEAFF. The CDR3 nucleotides are TGTGCCAGCAGTGACAGGAATGAAGCTTTCTTT.

The rearrangement uses TRBV5-1 and TRBJ2-5; TRBD2 matches at 9 bases. The CDR3 runs to 15 residues. With 2 bases clipped from V and 5 bases from J, the junction kept 7 bases outside the gene matches. The germline V gene encodes CDR1 SGHRS and CDR2 YFSETQ. The CDR3, as DNA: TGCGCCAGCAGCTTTAGCGGGAGAGGGGGTGAGACCCAGTACTTC. As protein: CASSFSGRGGETQYF.

Of note for this clone: The sample contains more than one DNA sequence encoding this CDR3. This chain links TRBV3-1 (or the pseudogene TRBV3-2) with TRBJ2-1, with D perhaps assigned TRBD1 or TRBD2 (5 bases each). CDR3 length: 14 residues. The V and J ends lost 4 bases and 5 bases respectively, with 12 bases between them. Germline-derived CDR1 and CDR2 are LGHDT and YNNKEL (reference sequence). The chain's CDR3 is CASSPRDADNEQFF. Written as DNA, the CDR3 is TGTGCCAGCAGCCCCCGGGACGCCGACAATGAGCAGTTCTTC.

The V and J genes are TRBV19 and TRBJ1-1; D might be TRBD1 (6 bases). This CDR3 region has 13 residues. V lost 6 bases, J lost 10 bases, and 18 bases lay in between. Germline CDR1 LNHDA, CDR2 SQIVND (reference sequence). This chain's CDR3 is CASSHRDTRGAFF. CDR3 bases: TGTGCCAGTAGCCACCGGGACACCCGAGGAGCTTTCTTT.

V usage is TRBV9 and J usage is TRBJ1-4; D may be TRBD1 (5 bases). With 3 bases removed from V and 8 bases from J, the gap between germline ends came to 23 bases. In germline, CDR1 is SGDLS, CDR2 YYNGEE. This CDR3 spans 17 amino acids. The CDR3 loop reads CASSAFSRGRREEKLFF. In DNA form, the CDR3 reads TGTGCCAGCAGCGCCTTCTCAAGGGGTAGAAGAGAAGAAAAACTGTTTTTT.

The chain uses TRBV21-1 and TRBJ2-7; the table's D call of TRBD2 was not tested on the DNA. TRBV21-1 corresponds to a pseudogene. The CDR3 totals 16 residues. DNA for the CDR3: TGTGCCAGCAGCAAAGAGGGTAGCGGGAGCTCCTACGAGCAGTACGTC. Its protein product is CASSKEGSGSSYEQYV.

The CDR3: CASSLAYQSTDTQYF. CDR3 coding DNA: TGTGCCAGCAGCTTGGCCTACCAATCCACAGATACGCAGTATTTT. The J gene is TRBJ2-3, the V gene TRBV7-2, with D unresolved. Germline-derived CDR1 and CDR2 are SGHTA and FQGNSA. V was cut by 3 bases and J by 2 bases, with 12 bases left in between. This CDR3 is built from 15 residues. Complete variable domain (other parts from reference TRBV7-2 and TRBJ2-3): GAGVSQSPSNKVTEKGKDVELRCDPISGHTALYWYRQSLGQGLEFLIYFQGNSAPDKSGLPSDRFSAERTGGSVSTLTIQRTQQEDSAVYLCASSLAYQSTDTQYFGPGTRLTVL.

This clone was counted only a few times. V gene TRBV29-1 combines with J gene TRBJ1-3; TRBD1 aligns across 8 bases. In germline, CDR1 is SQVTM, CDR2 ANQGSEA. The CDR3 covers 13 residues. V was pared by 8 bases and J by 4 bases, with 7 bases of the junction left unmatched. The CDR3 coding sequence is TGCAGCATTTCGGACAGGGCCGGAAACACCATATATTTT. As protein: CSISDRAGNTIYF.

The V call is TRBV28, the J call TRBJ1-2, with no clear D. V lost 6 bases to trimming and J lost 4 bases, with 21 bases between them. The CDR3 has 16 residues. Germline V CDR1 and CDR2: MDHEN, SYDVKM. In nucleotides, the CDR3 is TGTGCCAGCAGGGCCGACCGACCGCCGAGGAGCTATGGCTACACCTTC. Translating gives CASRADRPPRSYGYTF.

V is TRBV6-1 and J is TRBJ2-5; D unclear. Germline V lookup: CDR1 MNHNS, CDR2 SASEGT. The CDR3 has 16 amino acids. V dropped 4 bases and J dropped 5 bases, with 20 bases sitting between them. DNA of the CDR3: TGTGCCAGCAGTGCCTTCCCCGTAGGCAGGTGGGAGACCCAGTACTTC. Protein: CASSAFPVGRWETQYF.

The chain employs TRBV7-2 and TRBJ1-1; TRBD1 is a possible D gene (6 bases). V gave up 5 bases and J gave up 4 bases, with 20 bases separating them. CDR1 is SGHTA and CDR2 is FQGNSA in the germline V gene. The CDR3 runs 16 residues. Here the CDR3 DNA reads TGTGCCAGCAGCCGGCAGTCGGGCCCCAGGGGCACTGAAGCTTTCTTT. Translated, it gives CASSRQSGPRGTEAFF.

The chain combines TRBV11-3 with TRBJ2-7; unclear D gene. The CDR3 is 13 amino acids. With 5 bases removed from V and 2 bases from J, the gap between germline ends came to 10 bases. From germline, CDR1 is SGHNT and CDR2 YENEEA. For the CDR3, the DNA is TGTGCCAGCAGCCTGACACCCACCTACGAGCAGTACGTC. Amino acid sequence: CASSLTPTYEQYV.

Here the CDR3 reads CASSIDLRGGKNIQYF. CDR3 nucleotides: TGTGCCAGTAGTATAGATCTACGAGGGGGTAAAAACATTCAGTACTTC. The J gene is TRBJ2-4, the V gene TRBV19; a weak D match, TRBD1 (6 bases). This CDR3 is 16 amino acids long. Per the germline V gene, CDR1 is LNHDA and CDR2 is SQIVND (reference sequence). Trimming left V 0 bases short and J 4 bases short, with 13 bases between.

This chain connects TRBV2 to TRBJ2-2; D perhaps matches TRBD1 (6 bases). There are 13 residues in the CDR3. Per germline, CDR1 SNHLY and CDR2 FYNNEI. Trimming removed 3 bases from V and 6 bases from J, with 8 bases in between. The CDR3 nucleotides are TGTGCCAGCAGTGACGACAGGCCCGGGGAGCTGTTTTTT. This codes for CASSDDRPGELFF.

The chain recombines TRBV25-1 with TRBJ2-2, with 9 bases fitting TRBD2. The CDR3 loop spans 15 amino acids. CDR1 is MGHDK, CDR2 SYGVNS, per germline. J lost 6 bases, V lost 9 bases, and 11 bases had no gene match. Written as DNA, the CDR3 is TGTGCCAGTACCGGGGGTGCGGGAGGGTCCGGGGAGCTGTTTTTT. It codes for CASTGGAGGSGELFF.